Shown below are 19 T cell receptor beta chains from a single sample sequenced in a study of naive and memory T cell subsets. The beta constant-region primer was an equimolar mix of two oligonucleotides covering TRBC1 and TRBC2. The ligated cDNA underwent four PCR rounds using SP2 and nested alpha and beta constant-region primers. TCRdb processed the UMI-ligation and nested PCR reads anew with MiXCR; each CDR3 protein has one entry. This sample has around 29,000 distinct CDR3 sequences, with about a fifth found just once. Sequenced sample: effector memory CD4+ T cells from blood. The subset denotes: effector memory, CD45RA- CD27-. The receptors come from a human donor in good health.

This clonotype appeared many times. The CDR3, as DNA: TGTGCCAGCAGGGGAACAGGGGTGTACGAGCAGTACTTC. Translating it yields CASRGTGVYEQYF. This chain connects TRBV28 to TRBJ2-7; 7 bases line up with TRBD1. CDR1 MDHEN and CDR2 SYDVKM come from the germline V gene. V dropped 6 bases and J dropped 4; count of bases not matched to a gene: 6. The CDR3 extends over 13 amino acids.

This clonotype was seen many times. This sequence joins TRBV14 and TRBJ2-1; D is perhaps TRBD1 (6 bases). CDR3 size: 17 residues. Germline V gene sequence: CDR1 SGHDN, CDR2 FVKESK. Trimming stripped 0 bases from V and 4 bases from J, with 16 bases between. The CDR3 region is CASSQEGGGHLYNEQFF. CDR3 bases: TGTGCCAGCAGCCAAGAAGGTGGGGGACACCTATACAATGAGCAGTTCTTC.

This clonotype has ten or more counts. The rearrangement joins TRBV18 to TRBJ1-2, with TRBD1 as a possible D gene (5 bases). Trimming pared 3 bases from V and 8 bases from J, leaving 28 bases between. Germline CDR1 reads KGHSH; CDR2 reads LQKENI. This CDR3 spans 18 amino acids. The DNA for the CDR3 is TGTGCCAGCTCACCCGAGGCCCCGGGACGCCATGGTAGTTTGGGCTACACCTTC. It translates to CASSPEAPGRHGSLGYTF.

V is TRBV20-1 and J is TRBJ1-1, with D unclear. V dropped 3 bases and J dropped 1 base, with 9 bases sitting between them. Germline V lookup: CDR1 DFQATT, CDR2 SNEGSKA (reference sequence). This CDR3 has 13 residues. The CDR3 bases are TGCAGTGCTAGTTTCCGGGCGAACACTGAAGCTTTCTTT. Amino acids: CSASFRANTEAFF.

The sample holds many counts of this clonotype. The chain employs TRBV12-3 or TRBV12-4 and TRBJ1-5; D unclear. The CDR3 is 13 amino acids. Trimming cost V 3 bases and J 4 bases, with 7 bases left between them. The CDR3: CASSFARNQPQHF. DNA for the CDR3: TGTGCCAGCAGTTTTGCACGGAATCAGCCCCAGCATTTT.

The chain has TRBV30 and TRBJ2-3, with D perhaps matching TRBD1 (6 bases). The germline CDR1 and CDR2 sequences are GTSNPN and SVGIG (reference sequence). Trimming took off 3 bases at V and 6 bases at J, with 16 bases between the two ends. The CDR3 length is 14 residues. The CDR3 nucleotides are TGTGCCTGGAGCAGGGGTGGCCCCGCGGATACGCAGTATTTT. As protein: CAWSRGGPADTQYF.

This clonotype was counted between two and nine times. V gene TRBV5-1 combines with J gene TRBJ2-7; no firm D call. Germline values: CDR1 SGHRS, CDR2 YFSETQ. The CDR3 runs to 14 residues. V shed 3 bases and J shed 2 bases, with 12 bases lying between them. This CDR3 reads CASSSTPGTYEQYF. The CDR3 bases are TGCGCCAGCAGCTCAACTCCCGGCACCTACGAGCAGTACTTC.

V is TRBV7-3 and J is TRBJ2-5, with D unresolved. The length of the CDR3 is 14 residues. Germline assignment: CDR1 SGHTA and CDR2 FQGTGA. The ends were cut back, 5 bases at V and 1 base at J, with 11 bases in the middle. In nucleotides, the CDR3 is TGTGCCAGCAGCCCAGAGGAGACCCAAGAGACCCAGTACTTC. Translated: CASSPEETQETQYF.

The chain uses TRBV28 and TRBJ2-1, with D possibly being TRBD2 (7 bases). The CDR3 runs 15 residues. The V and J ends lost 9 bases and 0 bases respectively, with 15 bases between them. The germline V gene encodes CDR1 MDHEN and CDR2 SYDVKM. The CDR3 coding sequence is TGTGCCAGTGAAAACAGGGAGGGCTCCTACAATGAGCAGTTCTTC. Translation: CASENREGSYNEQFF.

The rearrangement joins TRBV6-6 to TRBJ2-7, with a weak D call TRBD2 (6 bases). The V end was cut by 6 bases, the J end by 6 bases, with 18 bases between. Germline V CDR1 and CDR2: MNHNY, SVGAGI (reference sequence). The CDR3 is made up of 14 amino acids. In nucleotides, the CDR3 is TGTGCCAGCAGAGGACTATACACGTCGGGCGAGCAGTACTTC. The encoded protein is CASRGLYTSGEQYF.

The chain joins TRBV6-5 to TRBJ1-4, with a weak D call TRBD1 (6 bases). Germline loops: CDR1 MNHEY, CDR2 SVGAGI. The CDR3 is 14 amino acids. V dropped 6 bases and J dropped 5 bases, with 13 bases sitting between them. For the CDR3, the DNA is TGTGCCAGCAGGGACAGCGGATGGAATGAAAAACTGTTTTTT. Encoded protein: CASRDSGWNEKLFF.

The rearrangement uses TRBV7-2 and TRBJ2-7, with TRBD2 matching 8 bases. With V trimmed by 5 bases and J by 5 bases, 11 bases remained unmatched. The CDR3 covers 15 residues. Germline lookup yields CDR1 SGHTA and CDR2 FQGNSA. The chain's CDR3 is CASSAGGAGADEQYF. The DNA of the CDR3 is TGTGCCAGCAGCGCGGGCGGAGCGGGAGCCGACGAGCAGTACTTC.

This sequence joins TRBV6-1 and TRBJ1-5, with 8 nucleotides matching TRBD1. CDR3 size: 13 residues. The ends lost 6 bases at V and 6 bases at J; junction bases unmatched: 4. The V gene's germline CDR1 is MNHNS and CDR2 SASEGT. CDR3 nucleotides: TGTGCCAGCAGCTGGACAGGGAGTCAGCCCCAGCATTTT. Protein: CASSWTGSQPQHF.

This clonotype was observed many times. The chain employs TRBV4-2 and TRBJ2-7; a weak D match, TRBD2 (6 bases). Germline assignment: CDR1 LGHNA and CDR2 YNFKEQ. The CDR3 covers 19 residues. Trimming stripped 4 bases from V and 5 bases from J, with 30 bases between. CDR3 residues: CASSRKFPPHPGESDEQYF. CDR3 sequence (DNA): TGTGCCAGCAGCCGAAAATTCCCTCCACACCCGGGGGAATCTGACGAGCAGTACTTC.

This chain uses TRBV2 with TRBJ2-7; D may be TRBD1 or TRBD2 (6 bases each). CDR3 length equals 14 residues. Trimming removed 7 bases from V and 3 bases from J, with 16 bases in between. Germline CDR1 SNHLY, CDR2 FYNNEI. CDR3 in amino acids: CASKAGHTVYEQYF. For the CDR3, the DNA is TGTGCCAGCAAGGCGGGACACACTGTCTACGAGCAGTACTTC. Combining the CDR3 with reference TRBV2 and TRBJ2-7 gives the whole variable domain EPEVTQTPSHQVTQMGQEVILRCVPISNHLYFYWYRQILGQKVEFLVSFYNNEISEKSEIFDDQFSVERPDGSNFTLKIRSTKLEDSAMYFCASKAGHTVYEQYFGPGTRLTVT.

In its sample, this clonotype was seen many times. The genes are TRBV6-6 and TRBJ1-5, with D uncertain. CDR1 MNHNY and CDR2 SVGAGI come from the germline V gene (reference sequence). Trimming pared 5 bases from V and 0 bases from J, leaving 11 bases between. This CDR3 has 15 amino acids. Here the CDR3 reads CASSQDLLSNQPQHF. CDR3 nucleotide sequence: TGTGCCAGCAGTCAGGACCTTCTTAGCAATCAGCCCCAGCATTTT.

The CDR3 DNA reads TGTGCCAGCAGCCCACCGTGGACTTTTACCCAAGAGACCCAGTACTTC. This codes for CASSPPWTFTQETQYF. This chain links TRBV7-6 with TRBJ2-5; TRBD2 might be the D (5 bases). Germline lookup yields CDR1 SGHVS and CDR2 FNYEAQ. V lost 5 bases and J lost 1, with 17 bases in between. The CDR3 spans 16 residues.

By share, this clonotype ranks as medium-sized (0.01 to 0.1%). The chain is built from TRBV20-1 and TRBJ1-5; 10 bases match TRBD1. Germline CDR1 DFQATT, CDR2 SNEGSKA (reference sequence). The CDR3 runs to 15 residues. The trim removed 2 bases at V and 6 bases at J, leaving 7 bases unmatched. In DNA form, the CDR3 reads TGCAGTGCTAGACAAGGGACAGGGGAATTTCAGCCCCAGCATTTT. This codes for CSARQGTGEFQPQHF.

This clonotype has a handful of counts. The V gene is TRBV19, the J gene TRBJ2-1, with 12 nucleotides matching TRBD2. CDR3 length: 18 amino acids. V shed 5 bases and J 0 bases; nucleotides not matched to a gene: 8. In germline, CDR1 is LNHDA, CDR2 SQIVND (reference sequence). This chain's CDR3 is CASSPYLAGGGSYNEQFF. The CDR3 DNA sequence: TGTGCCAGTAGTCCCTACCTAGCGGGAGGGGGCTCCTACAATGAGCAGTTCTTC.